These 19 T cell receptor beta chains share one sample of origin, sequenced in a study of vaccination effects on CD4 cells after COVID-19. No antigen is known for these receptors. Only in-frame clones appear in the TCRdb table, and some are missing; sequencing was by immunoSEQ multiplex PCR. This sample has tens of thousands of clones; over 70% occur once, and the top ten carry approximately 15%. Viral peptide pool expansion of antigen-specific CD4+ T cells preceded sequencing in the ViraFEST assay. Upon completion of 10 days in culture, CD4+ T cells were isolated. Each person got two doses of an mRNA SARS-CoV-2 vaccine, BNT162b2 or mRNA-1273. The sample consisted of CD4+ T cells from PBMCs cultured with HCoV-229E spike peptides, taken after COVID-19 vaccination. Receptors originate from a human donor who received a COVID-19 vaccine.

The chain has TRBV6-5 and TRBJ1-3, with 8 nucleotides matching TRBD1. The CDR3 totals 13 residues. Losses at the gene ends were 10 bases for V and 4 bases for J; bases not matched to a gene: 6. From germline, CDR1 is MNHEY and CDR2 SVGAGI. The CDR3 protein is CATIRDRGNTIYF. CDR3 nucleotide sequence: TGTGCCACCATCCGGGACAGGGGAAACACCATATATTTT.

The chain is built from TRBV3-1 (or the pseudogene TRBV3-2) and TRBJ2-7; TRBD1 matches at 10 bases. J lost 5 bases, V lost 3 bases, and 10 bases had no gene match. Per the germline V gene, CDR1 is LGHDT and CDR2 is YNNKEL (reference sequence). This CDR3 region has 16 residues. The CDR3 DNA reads TGTGCCAGCAGCCATCTCCCGGGACAGGGGAGAAACGAGCAGTACTTC. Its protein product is CASSHLPGQGRNEQYF.

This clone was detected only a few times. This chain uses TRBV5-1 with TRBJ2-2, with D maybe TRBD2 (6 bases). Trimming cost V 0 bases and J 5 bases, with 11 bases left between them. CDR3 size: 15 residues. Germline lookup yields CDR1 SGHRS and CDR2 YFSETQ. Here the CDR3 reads CASSLGSGETGELFF. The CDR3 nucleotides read TGCGCCAGCAGCTTGGGTTCGGGGGAGACCGGGGAGCTGTTTTTT.

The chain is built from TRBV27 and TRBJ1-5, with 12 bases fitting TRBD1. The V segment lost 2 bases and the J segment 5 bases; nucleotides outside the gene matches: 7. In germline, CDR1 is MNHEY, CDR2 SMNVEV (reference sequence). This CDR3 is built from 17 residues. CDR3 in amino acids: CASSLEGGTGGHQPQHF. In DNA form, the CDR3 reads TGTGCCAGCAGTTTAGAAGGAGGGACAGGGGGCCATCAGCCCCAGCATTTT.

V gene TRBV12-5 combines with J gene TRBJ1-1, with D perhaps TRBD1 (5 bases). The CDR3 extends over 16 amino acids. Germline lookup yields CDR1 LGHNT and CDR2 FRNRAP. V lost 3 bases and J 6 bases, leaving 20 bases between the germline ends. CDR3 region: CASGFSPGWGLAEAFF. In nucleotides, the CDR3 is TGTGCTAGTGGTTTTTCCCCAGGGTGGGGTTTGGCTGAAGCTTTCTTT. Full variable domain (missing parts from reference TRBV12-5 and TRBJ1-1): DARVTQTPRHKVTEMGQEVTMRCQPILGHNTVFWYRQTMMQGLELLAYFRNRAPLDDSGMPKDRFSAEMPDATLATLKIQPSEPRDSAVYFCASGFSPGWGLAEAFFGQGTRLTVV.

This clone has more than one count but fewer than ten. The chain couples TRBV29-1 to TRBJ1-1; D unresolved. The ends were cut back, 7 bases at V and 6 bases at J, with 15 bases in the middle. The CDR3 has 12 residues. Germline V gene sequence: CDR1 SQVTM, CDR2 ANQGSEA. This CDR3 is CSASGRHSEAFF. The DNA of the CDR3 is TGCAGCGCCTCCGGGAGGCACTCTGAAGCTTTCTTT. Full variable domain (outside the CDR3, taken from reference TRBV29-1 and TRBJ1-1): SAVISQKPSRDICQRGTSLTIQCQVDSQVTMMFWYRQQPGQSLTLIATANQGSEATYESGFVIDKFPISRPNLTFSTLTVSNMSPEDSSIYLCSASGRHSEAFFGQGTRLTVV.

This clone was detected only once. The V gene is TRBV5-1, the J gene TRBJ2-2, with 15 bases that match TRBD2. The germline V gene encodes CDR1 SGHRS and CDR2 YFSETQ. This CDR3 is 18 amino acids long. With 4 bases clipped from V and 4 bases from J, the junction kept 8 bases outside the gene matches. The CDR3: CASSAGLAGGLSTGELFF. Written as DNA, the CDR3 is TGCGCCAGCAGCGCTGGACTAGCGGGGGGGCTTAGCACCGGGGAGCTGTTTTTT.

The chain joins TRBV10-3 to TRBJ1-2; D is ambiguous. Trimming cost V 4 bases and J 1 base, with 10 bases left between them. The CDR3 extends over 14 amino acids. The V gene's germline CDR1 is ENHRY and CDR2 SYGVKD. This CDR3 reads CAISVSDLNYGYTF. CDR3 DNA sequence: TGTGCCATCAGTGTTAGTGACCTTAACTATGGCTACACCTTC.

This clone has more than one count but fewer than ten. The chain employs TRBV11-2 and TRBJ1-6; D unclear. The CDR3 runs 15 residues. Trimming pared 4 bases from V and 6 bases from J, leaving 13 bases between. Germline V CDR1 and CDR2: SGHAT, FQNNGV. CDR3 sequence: CASSSSTSFNSPLHF. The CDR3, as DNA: TGTGCCAGCAGCTCTTCCACCTCTTTTAATTCACCCCTCCACTTT.

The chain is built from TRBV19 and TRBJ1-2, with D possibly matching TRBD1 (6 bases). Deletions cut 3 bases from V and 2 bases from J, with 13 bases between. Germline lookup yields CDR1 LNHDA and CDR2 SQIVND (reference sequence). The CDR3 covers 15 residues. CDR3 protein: CASSIGTSLNYGYTF. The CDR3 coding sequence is TGTGCCAGTAGTATTGGGACATCGCTAAACTATGGCTACACCTTC.

CDR3 in DNA: TGCGCCAGCAGCTTGGGGACAGGGGACCGGTACACCGGGGAGCTGTTTTTT. The encoded protein is CASSLGTGDRYTGELFF. This chain links TRBV5-1 with TRBJ2-2; 9 bases line up with TRBD1. CDR3 length: 17 residues. CDR1 is SGHRS and CDR2 is YFSETQ in the germline V gene. With V trimmed by 0 bases and J by 3 bases, 6 bases remained unmatched.

CDR3 sequence: CASRSTGGTGELFF. The CDR3 bases are TGTGCCAGCAGATCGACAGGGGGCACCGGGGAGCTGTTTTTT. The V and J genes are TRBV6-6 and TRBJ2-2; 9 bases map to TRBD1. The CDR3 is 14 residues long. V shed 6 bases and J 4 bases; nucleotides not matched to a gene: 3. The germline CDR1 and CDR2 sequences are MNHNY and SVGAGI (reference sequence).

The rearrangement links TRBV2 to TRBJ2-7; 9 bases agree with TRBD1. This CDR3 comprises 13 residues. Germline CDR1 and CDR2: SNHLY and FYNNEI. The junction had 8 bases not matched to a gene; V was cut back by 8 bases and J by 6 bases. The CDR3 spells CASQRTGAGEQYF. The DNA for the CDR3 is TGTGCCAGCCAAAGGACAGGGGCTGGCGAGCAGTACTTC. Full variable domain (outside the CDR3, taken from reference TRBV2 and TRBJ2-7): EPEVTQTPSHQVTQMGQEVILRCVPISNHLYFYWYRQILGQKVEFLVSFYNNEISEKSEIFDDQFSVERPDGSNFTLKIRSTKLEDSAMYFCASQRTGAGEQYFGPGTRLTVT.

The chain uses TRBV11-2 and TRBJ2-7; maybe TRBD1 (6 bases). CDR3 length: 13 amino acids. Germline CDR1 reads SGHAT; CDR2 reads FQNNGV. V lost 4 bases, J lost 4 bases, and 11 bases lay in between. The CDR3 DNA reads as TGTGCCAGCAGCTGGGAACAGGGATACGAGCAGTACTTC. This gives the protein CASSWEQGYEQYF.

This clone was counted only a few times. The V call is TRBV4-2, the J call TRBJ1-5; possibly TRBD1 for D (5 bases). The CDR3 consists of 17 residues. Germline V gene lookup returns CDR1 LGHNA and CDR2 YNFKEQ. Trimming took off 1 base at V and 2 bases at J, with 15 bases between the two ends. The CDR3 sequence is CASSQGRGRAGNQPQHF. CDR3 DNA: TGTGCCAGCAGCCAAGGAAGGGGCAGGGCAGGCAATCAGCCCCAGCATTTT.

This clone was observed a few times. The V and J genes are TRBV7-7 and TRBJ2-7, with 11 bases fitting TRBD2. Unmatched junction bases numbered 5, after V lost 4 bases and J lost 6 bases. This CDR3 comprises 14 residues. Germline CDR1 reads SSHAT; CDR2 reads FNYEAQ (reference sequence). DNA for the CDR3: TGTGCCAGCAGCTCCGGGACTAGCGGTAGCGAGCAGTACTTC. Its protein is CASSSGTSGSEQYF. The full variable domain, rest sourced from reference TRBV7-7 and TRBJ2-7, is GAGVSQSPRYKVTKRGQDVTLRCDPISSHATLYWYQQALGQGPEFLTYFNYEAQPDKSGLPSDRFSAERPEGSISTLTIQRTEQRDSAMYRCASSSGTSGSEQYFGPGTRLTVT.

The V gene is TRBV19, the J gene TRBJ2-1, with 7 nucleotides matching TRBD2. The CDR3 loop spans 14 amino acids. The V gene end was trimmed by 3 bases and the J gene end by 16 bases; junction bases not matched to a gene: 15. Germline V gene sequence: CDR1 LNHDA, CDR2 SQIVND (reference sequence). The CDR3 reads CASSISRAGADPFF. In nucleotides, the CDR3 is TGTGCCAGTAGTATCTCACGGGCGGGAGCGGACCCATTCTTC.

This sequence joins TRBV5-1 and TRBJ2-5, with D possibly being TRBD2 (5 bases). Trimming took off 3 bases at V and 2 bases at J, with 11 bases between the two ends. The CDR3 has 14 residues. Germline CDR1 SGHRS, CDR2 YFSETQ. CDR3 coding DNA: TGCGCCAGCAGCTCGGCGGGCACTCAAGAGACCCAGTACTTC. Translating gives CASSSAGTQETQYF.

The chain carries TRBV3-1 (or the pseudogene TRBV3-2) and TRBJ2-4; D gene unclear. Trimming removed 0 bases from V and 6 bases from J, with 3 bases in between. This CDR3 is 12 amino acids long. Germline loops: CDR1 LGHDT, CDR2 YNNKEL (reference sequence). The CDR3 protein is CASSQDSNIQYF. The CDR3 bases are TGTGCCAGCAGCCAAGACTCAAACATTCAGTACTTC.